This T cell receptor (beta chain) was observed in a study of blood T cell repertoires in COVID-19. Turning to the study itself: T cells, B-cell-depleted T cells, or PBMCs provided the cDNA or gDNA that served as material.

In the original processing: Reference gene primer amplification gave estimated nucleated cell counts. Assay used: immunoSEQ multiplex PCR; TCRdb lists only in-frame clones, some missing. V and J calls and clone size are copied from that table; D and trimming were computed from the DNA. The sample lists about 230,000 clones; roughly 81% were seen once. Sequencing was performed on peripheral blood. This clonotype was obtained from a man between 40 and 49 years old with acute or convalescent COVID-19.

This CDR3 reads CASSKGTGNSGANVLTF. CDR3 nucleotides: TGTGCCAGCTCAAAAGGGACAGGGAACTCTGGGGCCAACGTCCTGACTTTC. The chain recombines TRBV18 with TRBJ2-6, with 9 bases fitting TRBD1. The V segment lost 5 bases and the J segment 0 bases; nucleotides outside the gene matches: 5. CDR3 length: 17 amino acids. Germline lookup yields CDR1 KGHSH and CDR2 LQKENI.